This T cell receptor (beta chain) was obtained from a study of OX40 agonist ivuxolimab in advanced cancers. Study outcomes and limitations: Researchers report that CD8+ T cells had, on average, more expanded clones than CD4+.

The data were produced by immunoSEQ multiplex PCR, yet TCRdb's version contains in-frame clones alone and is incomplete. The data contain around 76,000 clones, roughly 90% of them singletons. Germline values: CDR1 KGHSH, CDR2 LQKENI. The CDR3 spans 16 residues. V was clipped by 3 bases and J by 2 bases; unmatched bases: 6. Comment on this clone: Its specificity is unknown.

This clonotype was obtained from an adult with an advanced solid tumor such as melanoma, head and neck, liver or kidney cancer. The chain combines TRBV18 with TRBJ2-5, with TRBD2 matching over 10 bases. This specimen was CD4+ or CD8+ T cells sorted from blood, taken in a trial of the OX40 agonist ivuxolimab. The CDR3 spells CASSPLAGGGQETQYF. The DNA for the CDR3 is TGTGCCAGCTCACCCTTAGCGGGAGGAGGACAAGAGACCCAGTACTTC.